This T cell receptor beta chain was observed in a study of blood T cell repertoires in COVID-19. This table comes from immunoSEQ multiplex PCR, and its TCRdb copy is limited to in-frame clones, with some not included. The sample has fewer than 65,000 clones; more than 80% are singletons. The V gene's germline CDR1 is KGHSH and CDR2 LQKENI. Trimming left V 1 base short and J 1 base short, with 9 bases between. The CDR3 length is 15 residues. The sample comprised peripheral blood. The origin of this receptor is a man in his fifties or sixties with acute or convalescent COVID-19. The chain employs TRBV18 and TRBJ2-3, with D possibly matching TRBD1 (6 bases). The CDR3: CASSPRAGGTDTQYF. CDR3 DNA sequence: TGTGCCAGCTCACCACGGGCAGGGGGCACAGATACGCAGTATTTT.